This T cell receptor (beta chain) was retrieved from a study of CD8 T cells in Susac syndrome. Overall study findings and caveats: It was acknowledged in the study that the number of individuals who were included in its TCR sequencing and HLA analysis was relatively small.

Germline V gene lookup returns CDR1 SEHNR and CDR2 FQNEAQ (reference sequence). Trimming stripped 5 bases from V and 6 bases from J, with 13 bases between. The CDR3 is made up of 13 amino acids. To note about this clonotype: Its target is not known.

Random hexamers served to reverse transcribe about 0.45 to 1 ug RNA. In TCRdb, the immunoSEQ multiplex PCR reads were re-called with MiXCR into one record per CDR3 protein. The sample carries 250,000 to 300,000 distinct CDR3 sequences, roughly 85% recorded once. The source is a human donor with multiple sclerosis. What was sequenced was CD8+ T cells from PBMCs. V gene TRBV7-9 combines with J gene TRBJ1-2; tentatively, D is TRBD1 (5 bases). The CDR3 region has the DNA TGTGCCAGCAGCCCCGGGGGAGGACATGGCTACACCTTC. It is translated as CASSPGGGHGYTF.